This TCR beta chain was captured by sequencing in a study of a mutant IDH1 vaccine in newly diagnosed glioma. Some clones are missing from TCRdb's copy, which holds only in-frame ones; the method was immunoSEQ multiplex PCR. The sample carries about 32,000 clones, around three quarters recorded once. Time point meaning: week 35, safety follow-up. Alongside topical imiquimod, each dose of vaccine comprised 300 ug of mutant IDH1 20-mer peptide. The CDR3 totals 15 residues. The V end was cut by 2 bases, the J end by 4 bases, with 14 bases between. Germline V lookup: CDR1 MNHEY, CDR2 SMNVEV (reference sequence). As regards this clone: The antigen remains unidentified.

The source material was PBMCs, sampled from a glioma patient whose treatment included an IDH1 peptide vaccine. The genes are TRBV27 and TRBJ1-1; no firm D call. The receptor's source is a man between 35 and 55 years old with glioma. Some clones in this sample may be carry-over from other donors' samples. Here the CDR3 reads CASSLLTGAVTEAFF. The CDR3 DNA reads TGTGCCAGCAGTTTACTAACGGGAGCGGTCACTGAAGCTTTCTTT.